The source of this TCR beta chain is a study of control samples from healthy donors and cancer patients. With 9 bases removed from V and 10 bases from J, the gap between germline ends came to 16 bases. CDR3 length: 13 residues. The germline V gene has CDR1 SGHTA and CDR2 FQGTGA. This clone was detected once. Sequencing used immunoSEQ multiplex PCR; TCRdb keeps in-frame clones, though not all of them. The sample holds around 76,000 clones, roughly 92% seen once. The sequencing sample was made of blood. V and J are TRBV7-3 and TRBJ1-6; TRBD1 might be the D (6 bases). This TCR came from a woman in her forties in good health. The CDR3 loop is CASREGGESPLHF. As DNA, the CDR3 is TGTGCCAGTCGGGAGGGGGGCGAGTCACCCCTCCACTTT.